A selection of T cell receptor beta chains follows, all from one sample in a study of technical replicates of blood from a handful of donors. Repertoires were generated with immunoSEQ multiplex PCR, while TCRdb's copy carries only in-frame clones and drops some. The profile covers about 79,000 clones, with 90% to 95% appearing a single time and 0.25% to 0.3% taken by the ten largest. The sample was T cells isolated from PBMCs. Receptors were obtained from a human donor in good health. Both conserved end residues are part of each CDR3. The D gene is left open where the match is weak. For some rows the clone size is stated as once, few or many, or as a class when expanded; others skip it.

clone size: .
V gene: TRBV5-4
D gene: .
J gene: TRBJ2-7
CDR3 DNA: TGTGCCAGCAGCGGGGCGGGGTACGAGCAGTACTTC
CDR3 protein: CASSGAGYEQYF

clone size: .
V gene: TRBV28
D gene: .
J gene: TRBJ2-6
CDR3 DNA: TGTGCCAGCTCCGTGGCAGGGGTGACGACTGGGGCCAACGTCCTGACTTTC
CDR3 protein: CASSVAGVTTGANVLTF

clone size: .
V gene: TRBV27
D gene: .
J gene: TRBJ2-5
CDR3 DNA: TGTGCCAGCAGTTGGGGAGCGGAAGAGACCCAGTACTTC
CDR3 protein: CASSWGAEETQYF

clone size: .
V gene: TRBV15
D gene: TRBD1
J gene: TRBJ2-5
CDR3 DNA: TGTGCCACCAGCAGCCTACAGGGGCGCCAAGAGACCCAGTACTTC
CDR3 protein: CATSSLQGRQETQYF

clone size: .
V gene: TRBV7-9
D gene: .
J gene: TRBJ2-1
CDR3 DNA: TGTGCCAGCAGCCCTAGGGACACCTGGAACAATGAGCAGTTCTTC
CDR3 protein: CASSPRDTWNNEQFF

clone size: .
V gene: TRBV28
D gene: TRBD2
J gene: TRBJ2-7
CDR3 DNA: TGTGCCAGCAGTTCCGGGACTAGGTCCTTCTACGAGCAGTACTTC
CDR3 protein: CASSSGTRSFYEQYF

clone size: .
V gene: TRBV5-1
D gene: .
J gene: TRBJ1-1
CDR3 DNA: TGCGCCAGCAGTCCTGGGGGCTTATCGTTTGGTGAAGCTTTCTTT
CDR3 protein: CASSPGGLSFGEAFF

clone size: .
V gene: TRBV7-9
D gene: TRBD1
J gene: TRBJ2-7
CDR3 DNA: TGTGCCAGCAGTTCGAAGGGACAGCCCTACGAGCAGTACTTC
CDR3 protein: CASSSKGQPYEQYF

clone size: .
V gene: TRBV2
D gene: .
J gene: TRBJ2-3
CDR3 DNA: TGTGCCAGCACCCTACACCGCGGGGGCACAGATACGCAGTATTTT
CDR3 protein: CASTLHRGGTDTQYF

clone size: .
V gene: TRBV13
D gene: TRBD1
J gene: TRBJ2-3
CDR3 DNA: TGTGCCAGCAGCTTAGGCAGCAGGGGGCCCAGTACCCCGCAGTATTTT
CDR3 protein: CASSLGSRGPSTPQYF

clone size: .
V gene: TRBV29-1
D gene: TRBD1
J gene: TRBJ2-7
CDR3 DNA: TGCAGCGCCTCGACAGGGGGGGGATACGAGCAGTACTTC
CDR3 protein: CSASTGGGYEQYF

clone size: .
V gene: TRBV4-1
D gene: TRBD1
J gene: TRBJ2-1
CDR3 DNA: TGCGCCAGCAGCCAGCGACAGGGGGAACAGCATGAGCAGTTCTTC
CDR3 protein: CASSQRQGEQHEQFF

clone size: .
V gene: TRBV5-1
D gene: .
J gene: TRBJ1-1
CDR3 DNA: TGCGCCAGCAGCTGGCGACAGGTGAACACTGAAGCTTTCTTT
CDR3 protein: CASSWRQVNTEAFF

clone size: .
V gene: TRBV5-4
D gene: .
J gene: TRBJ1-1
CDR3 DNA: TGTGCCAGCAGCCCCCCTGGCGGGAACACTGAAGCTTTCTTT
CDR3 protein: CASSPPGGNTEAFF

clone size: .
V gene: TRBV2
D gene: TRBD1
J gene: TRBJ2-7
CDR3 DNA: TGTGCCAGCAGTGAAAGAGAGGGGGCCTTCAGCCCCGAGCAGTACTTC
CDR3 protein: CASSEREGAFSPEQYF

clone size: .
V gene: TRBV28
D gene: .
J gene: TRBJ2-1
CDR3 DNA: TGTGCCAGCAGTTTATTAAACAATGAGCAGTTCTTC
CDR3 protein: CASSLLNNEQFF

clone size: .
V gene: TRBV27
D gene: .
J gene: TRBJ2-1
CDR3 DNA: TGTGCCAGCAGTTGGAGCCCGGGATTAGGATTTGAGCAGTTCTTC
CDR3 protein: CASSWSPGLGFEQFF

clone size: .
V gene: TRBV13
D gene: .
J gene: TRBJ2-7
CDR3 DNA: TGTGCCAGCAGCTTAGAGGGGGTTGGGCGGAGAACCTACGAGCAGTACTTC
CDR3 protein: CASSLEGVGRRTYEQYF

clone size: .
V gene: TRBV28
D gene: TRBD2
J gene: TRBJ2-7
CDR3 DNA: TGTGCCAGCAGTTTGGCTGGTGAGGCGGGAGCAGGCGAGCAGTACTTC
CDR3 protein: CASSLAGEAGAGEQYF

clone size: .
V gene: TRBV28
D gene: TRBD1
J gene: TRBJ2-7
CDR3 DNA: TGTGCCAGCCGACCGGGACAGGGCTCCTACGAGCAGTACTTC
CDR3 protein: CASRPGQGSYEQYF

clone size: .
V gene: TRBV15
D gene: TRBD2
J gene: TRBJ2-5
CDR3 DNA: TGTGCCACCAGCAGAGTAGCGGGATCTATGGAGACCCAGTACTTC
CDR3 protein: CATSRVAGSMETQYF

clone size: .
V gene: TRBV7-9
D gene: .
J gene: TRBJ2-3
CDR3 DNA: TGTGCCAGCAGCAAAAGAGAGGGAGCAGGGGATACTAGCACAGATACGCAGTATTTT
CDR3 protein: CASSKREGAGDTSTDTQYF

clone size: .
V gene: TRBV16
D gene: .
J gene: TRBJ2-1
CDR3 DNA: TGTGCCAGCAATCTAGTCGGGGGTGAGCAGTTCTTC
CDR3 protein: CASNLVGGEQFF

clone size: .
V gene: TRBV9
D gene: .
J gene: TRBJ1-3
CDR3 DNA: TGTGCCAGCAGCGACAGTTTCTTTGGAAACACCATATATTTT
CDR3 protein: CASSDSFFGNTIYF

clone size: once
V gene: TRBV7-9
D gene: .
J gene: TRBJ1-2
CDR3 DNA: TGTGCCAGCAGCCTCGGGGACTATGGCTACACCTTC
CDR3 protein: CASSLGDYGYTF

clone size: once
V gene: TRBV5-1
D gene: .
J gene: TRBJ2-7
CDR3 DNA: TGCGCCAGAGAATCAGGGGATGTGTACTTC
CDR3 protein: CARESGDVYF

clone size: .
V gene: TRBV19
D gene: TRBD1
J gene: TRBJ2-5
CDR3 DNA: TGTGCCAGTGGGGACAGGGGCACCCAGTACTTC
CDR3 protein: CASGDRGTQYF

clone size: .
V gene: TRBV29-1
D gene: TRBD1
J gene: TRBJ1-1
CDR3 DNA: TGCAGCGCCCCGACAGGGTTCGGGGAAGCTTTCTTT
CDR3 protein: CSAPTGFGEAFF

clone size: .
V gene: TRBV15
D gene: .
J gene: TRBJ2-5
CDR3 DNA: TGTGCCACCAGCAGGACAGGTATCCAAGAGACCCAGTACTTC
CDR3 protein: CATSRTGIQETQYF

clone size: .
V gene: TRBV27
D gene: TRBD1
J gene: TRBJ1-1
CDR3 DNA: TGTGCCAGCAGTTGGGGGGTTTTCGGTGGACAGGGATCTACAGCTTTCTTT
CDR3 protein: CASSWGVFGGQGSTAFF

clone size: .
V gene: TRBV30
D gene: .
J gene: TRBJ2-5
CDR3 DNA: TGTGCCTGGAGCCACGCGGAGACCCAGTACTTC
CDR3 protein: CAWSHAETQYF

clone size: .
V gene: TRBV7-8
D gene: TRBD2
J gene: TRBJ2-7
CDR3 DNA: TGTGCCAGCAGCCCCCTGGGGAGGGAGGAGTACGAGCAGTACTTC
CDR3 protein: CASSPLGREEYEQYF

clone size: .
V gene: TRBV7-2
D gene: TRBD1
J gene: TRBJ2-7
CDR3 DNA: TGTGCCAGCAGCTTTCCCGGGACAGGGGGCGCGGAGTACGAGCAGTACTTC
CDR3 protein: CASSFPGTGGAEYEQYF

clone size: .
V gene: TRBV4-2
D gene: .
J gene: TRBJ1-3
CDR3 DNA: TGTGCCAGCAGCCAAGGCGCAAACACCATATATTTT
CDR3 protein: CASSQGANTIYF

clone size: .
V gene: TRBV18
D gene: .
J gene: TRBJ2-1
CDR3 DNA: TGTGCCAGCTCACCAGGCCGAACGGGCAATGAGCAGTTCTTC
CDR3 protein: CASSPGRTGNEQFF

clone size: few
V gene: TRBV6-1
D gene: .
J gene: TRBJ1-1
CDR3 DNA: TGTGCCAGCAACCCTCGACTCTTGAACACTGAAGCTTTCTTT
CDR3 protein: CASNPRLLNTEAFF

clone size: .
V gene: TRBV27
D gene: TRBD1
J gene: TRBJ1-1
CDR3 DNA: TGTGCCAGCAGTTTATCCGGGACAGGGAGCACTGAAGCTTTCTTT
CDR3 protein: CASSLSGTGSTEAFF

clone size: once
V gene: TRBV9
D gene: .
J gene: TRBJ2-2
CDR3 DNA: TGTGCCAGCAGCGTAGGCGGTTTAAATGAGGGGGGGCCTTGGACCGGGGAGCTGTTTTTT
CDR3 protein: CASSVGGLNEGGPWTGELFF

clone size: .
V gene: TRBV19
D gene: TRBD1
J gene: TRBJ1-1
CDR3 DNA: TGTGCCAGTAGTATAATCCCAGGACAGGTTGAAGCTTTCTTT
CDR3 protein: CASSIIPGQVEAFF

clone size: .
V gene: TRBV9
D gene: .
J gene: TRBJ1-5
CDR3 DNA: TGTGCCAGCAGCCTAGTAGTCGCCCGAATCGGAGACAATCAGCCCCAGCATTTT
CDR3 protein: CASSLVVARIGDNQPQHF